Listed below are T cell receptor beta chains from one sample, sequenced in a study of blood T cell repertoires in COVID-19. Method: immunoSEQ multiplex PCR; TCRdb's copy keeps in-frame clones and lacks some. The sample shows under 200,000 clones, over 80% of them seen only once. Material: PBMCs or T cells enriched from blood (not recorded which). The receptors come from a woman aged 60-70 years who had recovered from COVID-19. Both conserved end residues are trimmed from each CDR3. Fields, in order: CDR3 protein, D gene, V gene, J gene. A D gene is named only where the DNA matches it firmly.

cdr3_aa: ASSYTGLAGGQTQY
d_call: TRBD2
v_call: TRBV6-5
j_call: TRBJ2-5

cdr3_aa: ASAGSDNQPQH
d_call: .
v_call: TRBV12-3/TRBV12-4
j_call: TRBJ1-5

cdr3_aa: ASRGLAGITGELF
d_call: TRBD2
v_call: TRBV6-5
j_call: TRBJ2-2

cdr3_aa: ASSQGTTDGYT
d_call: .
v_call: TRBV7-9
j_call: TRBJ1-2

cdr3_aa: ASSRTGGYEQY
d_call: TRBD1
v_call: TRBV7-2
j_call: TRBJ2-7

cdr3_aa: ASSPDRGLSGYT
d_call: TRBD1
v_call: TRBV7-9
j_call: TRBJ1-2

cdr3_aa: ASSLVGGIATNEKLF
d_call: .
v_call: TRBV5-6
j_call: TRBJ1-4

cdr3_aa: ASNTGNTEAF
d_call: .
v_call: TRBV6-6
j_call: TRBJ1-1

cdr3_aa: ASSLTGSSTDTQY
d_call: .
v_call: TRBV5-4
j_call: TRBJ2-3

cdr3_aa: ASTGLADSYEQY
d_call: TRBD2
v_call: TRBV28
j_call: TRBJ2-7

cdr3_aa: ASSGGGAEANEKLF
d_call: TRBD1
v_call: TRBV6-1
j_call: TRBJ1-4

cdr3_aa: ASRLGARRGYT
d_call: .
v_call: TRBV5-8
j_call: TRBJ1-2

cdr3_aa: ASSPLRFGRTGNTEAF
d_call: .
v_call: TRBV18
j_call: TRBJ1-1

cdr3_aa: ATSDWDRGVYEQY
d_call: TRBD1
v_call: TRBV24-1
j_call: TRBJ2-7

cdr3_aa: ASSLNPGGPSGNTIY
d_call: TRBD1
v_call: TRBV5-5
j_call: TRBJ1-3

cdr3_aa: ASSFRLSGGETQY
d_call: TRBD2
v_call: TRBV11-2
j_call: TRBJ2-5

cdr3_aa: ASRGLAGVSGELF
d_call: TRBD2
v_call: TRBV2
j_call: TRBJ2-2

cdr3_aa: ASSQNLAGVSNEQF
d_call: TRBD2
v_call: TRBV3-1/TRBV3-2
j_call: TRBJ2-1

cdr3_aa: ASSLNSGSLADTQY
d_call: TRBD2
v_call: TRBV5-1
j_call: TRBJ2-3

cdr3_aa: AWDDGPGVFGQPQH
d_call: .
v_call: TRBV30
j_call: TRBJ1-5

cdr3_aa: ASSDQGGHRAEKLF
d_call: .
v_call: TRBV4-2
j_call: TRBJ1-4

cdr3_aa: ASSQGGGFAQPQH
d_call: .
v_call: TRBV4-1
j_call: TRBJ1-5

cdr3_aa: ASSLGGGKNIQY
d_call: TRBD2
v_call: TRBV7-9
j_call: TRBJ2-4

cdr3_aa: ASSVSIGDGYT
d_call: .
v_call: TRBV28
j_call: TRBJ1-2

cdr3_aa: ASSPVPGKETQY
d_call: .
v_call: TRBV5-1
j_call: TRBJ2-5

cdr3_aa: ASSRLAGLAGELY
d_call: TRBD2
v_call: TRBV11-2
j_call: TRBJ2-7

cdr3_aa: ASRGRDTGELF
d_call: TRBD2
v_call: TRBV5-1
j_call: TRBJ2-2

cdr3_aa: ASSPGTGGGYT
d_call: TRBD1
v_call: TRBV3-1/TRBV3-2
j_call: TRBJ1-2

cdr3_aa: AINRGSGYT
d_call: .
v_call: TRBV10-3
j_call: TRBJ1-2

cdr3_aa: ATSDSTVQETQY
d_call: .
v_call: TRBV24-1
j_call: TRBJ2-5

cdr3_aa: ASSDPGPGRAYGYT
d_call: .
v_call: TRBV6-1
j_call: TRBJ1-2

cdr3_aa: ASSPDRNYGYT
d_call: .
v_call: TRBV7-2
j_call: TRBJ1-2

cdr3_aa: ASSQQREQY
d_call: .
v_call: TRBV3-1/TRBV3-2
j_call: TRBJ2-7

cdr3_aa: ASSPPAGGGETQY
d_call: TRBD2
v_call: TRBV7-8
j_call: TRBJ2-5

cdr3_aa: ASSLGTGIEKLF
d_call: TRBD1
v_call: TRBV5-6
j_call: TRBJ1-4

cdr3_aa: AWSDTGIGEKLF
d_call: .
v_call: TRBV30
j_call: TRBJ1-4

cdr3_aa: ASSLSAGYGYT
d_call: .
v_call: TRBV27
j_call: TRBJ1-2

cdr3_aa: ASSGTSTSGANVLT
d_call: .
v_call: TRBV9
j_call: TRBJ2-6

cdr3_aa: ASSVGLVLGQADSGLRTDTQY
d_call: .
v_call: TRBV9
j_call: TRBJ2-3

cdr3_aa: ASSLLDTQY
d_call: .
v_call: TRBV9
j_call: TRBJ2-3

cdr3_aa: ASSLGQGGNTIY
d_call: TRBD1
v_call: TRBV7-2
j_call: TRBJ1-3

cdr3_aa: ASSLNRYNSYEQY
d_call: .
v_call: TRBV28
j_call: TRBJ2-7

cdr3_aa: ASSHTGTSGTYEQY
d_call: TRBD2
v_call: TRBV3-1/TRBV3-2
j_call: TRBJ2-7

cdr3_aa: ASRSYRGDT
d_call: TRBD1
v_call: TRBV28
j_call: TRBJ1-2

cdr3_aa: ASGLTGGASYEQY
d_call: TRBD1
v_call: TRBV6-5
j_call: TRBJ2-7

cdr3_aa: ASSSRLGQGGGTSTDTQY
d_call: TRBD1
v_call: TRBV13
j_call: TRBJ2-3

cdr3_aa: ASSNRDRGHSEANEKLF
d_call: TRBD1
v_call: TRBV13
j_call: TRBJ1-4

cdr3_aa: ATYLKPKRLAGRPNEQF
d_call: TRBD2
v_call: TRBV24-1
j_call: TRBJ2-1

cdr3_aa: ASRGDRLYGYT
d_call: .
v_call: TRBV2
j_call: TRBJ1-2

cdr3_aa: ASSHTTRGGYT
d_call: .
v_call: TRBV6-5
j_call: TRBJ1-2

cdr3_aa: ASSLVEGIRDWVYNEQF
d_call: .
v_call: TRBV5-1
j_call: TRBJ2-1